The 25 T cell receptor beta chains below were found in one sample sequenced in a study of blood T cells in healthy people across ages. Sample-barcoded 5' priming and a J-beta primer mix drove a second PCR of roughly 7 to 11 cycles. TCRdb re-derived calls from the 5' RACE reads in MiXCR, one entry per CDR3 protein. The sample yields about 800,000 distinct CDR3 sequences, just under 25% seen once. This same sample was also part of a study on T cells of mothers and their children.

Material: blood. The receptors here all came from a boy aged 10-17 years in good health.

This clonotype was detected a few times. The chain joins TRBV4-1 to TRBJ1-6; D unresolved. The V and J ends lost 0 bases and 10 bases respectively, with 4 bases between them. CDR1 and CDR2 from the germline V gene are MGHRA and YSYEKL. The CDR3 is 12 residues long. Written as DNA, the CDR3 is TGCGCCAGCAGCCAAGATCAATCACCCCTCCACTTT. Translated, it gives CASSQDQSPLHF.

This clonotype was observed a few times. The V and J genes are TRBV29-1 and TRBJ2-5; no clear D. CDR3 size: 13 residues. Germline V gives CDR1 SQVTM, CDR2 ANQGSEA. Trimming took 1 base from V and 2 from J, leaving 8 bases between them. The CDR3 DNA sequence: TGCAGCGTTGAAGGTGGGTCTCAAGAGACCCAGTACTTC. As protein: CSVEGGSQETQYF.

This CDR3 is CSAAAGTGAGETQYF. The CDR3 DNA is TGCAGTGCTGCTGCCGGGACAGGGGCAGGGGAGACCCAGTACTTC. The chain has TRBV20-1 and TRBJ2-5; TRBD1 matches 10 bases. Trimming took 5 bases from V and 5 from J; bases not matched to a gene: 11. CDR1 DFQATT and CDR2 SNEGSKA come from the germline V gene (reference sequence). CDR3 size: 15 residues.

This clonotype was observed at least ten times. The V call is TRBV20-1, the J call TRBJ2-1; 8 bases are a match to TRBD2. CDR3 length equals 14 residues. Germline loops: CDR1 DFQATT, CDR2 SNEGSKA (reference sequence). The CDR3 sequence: CSASGGSSYNEQFF. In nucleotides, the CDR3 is TGCAGCGCGAGCGGGGGCAGCTCCTACAATGAGCAGTTCTTC.

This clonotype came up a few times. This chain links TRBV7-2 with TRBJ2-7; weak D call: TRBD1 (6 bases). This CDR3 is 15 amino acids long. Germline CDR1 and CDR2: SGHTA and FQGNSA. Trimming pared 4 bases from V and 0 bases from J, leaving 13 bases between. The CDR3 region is CASSSLTGLSYEQYF. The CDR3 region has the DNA TGTGCCAGCAGCTCCCTGACAGGCCTCTCCTACGAGCAGTACTTC.

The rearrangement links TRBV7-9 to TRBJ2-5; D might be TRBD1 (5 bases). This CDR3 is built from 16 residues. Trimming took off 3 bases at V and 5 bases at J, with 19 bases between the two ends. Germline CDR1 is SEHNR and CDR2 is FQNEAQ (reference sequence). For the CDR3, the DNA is TGTGCCAGCAGCTTTCCCGATGGGGCAGTACGGGAGACCCAGTACTTC. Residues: CASSFPDGAVRETQYF.

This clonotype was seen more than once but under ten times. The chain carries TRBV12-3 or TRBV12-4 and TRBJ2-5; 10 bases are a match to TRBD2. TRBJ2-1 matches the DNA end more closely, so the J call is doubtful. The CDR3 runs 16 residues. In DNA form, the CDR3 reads TGTGCCAGCAGTTTAGTGAGCGGGGGGGTACGGAATGAGCAGTTCTTC. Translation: CASSLVSGGVRNEQFF.

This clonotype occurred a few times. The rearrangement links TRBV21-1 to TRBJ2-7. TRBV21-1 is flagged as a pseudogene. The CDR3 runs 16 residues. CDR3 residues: CASSKEFDGQSYEQYF. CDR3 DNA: TGTGCCAGCAGCAAAGAATTCGACGGGCAGTCCTACGAGCAGTACTTC.

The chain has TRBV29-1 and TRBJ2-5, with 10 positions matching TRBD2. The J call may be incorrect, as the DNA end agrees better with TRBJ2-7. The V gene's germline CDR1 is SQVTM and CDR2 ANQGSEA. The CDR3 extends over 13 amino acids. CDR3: CSVAGLALNEQYF. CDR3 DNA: TGCAGCGTGGCGGGACTAGCGTTGAACGAGCAGTACTTC.

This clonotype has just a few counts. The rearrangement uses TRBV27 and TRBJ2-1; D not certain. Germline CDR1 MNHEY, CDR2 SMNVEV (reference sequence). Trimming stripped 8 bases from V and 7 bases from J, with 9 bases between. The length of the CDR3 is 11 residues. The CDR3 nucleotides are TGTGCCAGCCGGGTCCTAAATGAGCAGTTCTTC. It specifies CASRVLNEQFF.

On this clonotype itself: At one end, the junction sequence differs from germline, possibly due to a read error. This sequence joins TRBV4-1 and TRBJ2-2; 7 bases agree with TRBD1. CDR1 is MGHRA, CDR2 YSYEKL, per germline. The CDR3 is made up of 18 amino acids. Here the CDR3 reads CARSRKPVGTVSTGELFF. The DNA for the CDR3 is TGCGCCCGCAGCCGCAAACCAGTCGGGACAGTTTCCACCGGGGAGCTGTTTTTT.

The CDR3 DNA reads as TGTGCCAGCAGTTTACCAGGACAGGGCTTCTCCTACGAGCAGTACTTC. Translating it yields CASSLPGQGFSYEQYF. The V call is TRBV28, the J call TRBJ2-7; 8 bases map to TRBD1. The CDR3 extends over 16 amino acids. Germline values: CDR1 MDHEN, CDR2 SYDVKM. The trim removed 2 bases at V and 0 bases at J, leaving 6 bases unmatched.

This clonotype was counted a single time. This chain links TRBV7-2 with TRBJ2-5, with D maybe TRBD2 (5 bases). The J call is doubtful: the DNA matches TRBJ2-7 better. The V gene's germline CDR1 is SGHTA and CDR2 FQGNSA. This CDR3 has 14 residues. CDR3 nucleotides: TGTGCCAGCAGCTTAGAATACGGGAACTACGAGCAGTACTTC. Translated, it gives CASSLEYGNYEQYF.

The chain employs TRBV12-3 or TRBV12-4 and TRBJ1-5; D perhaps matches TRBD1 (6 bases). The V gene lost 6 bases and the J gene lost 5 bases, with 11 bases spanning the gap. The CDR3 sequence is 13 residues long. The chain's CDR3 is CASSHPGDQPQHF. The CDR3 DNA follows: TGTGCCAGCAGCCACCCAGGGGATCAGCCCCAGCATTTT.

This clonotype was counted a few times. The chain's CDR3 is CATSDLRRDEDEQFF. For the CDR3, the DNA is TGTGCCACCAGTGATTTGCGCCGGGACGAAGATGAGCAGTTCTTC. J is TRBJ2-1 and V is TRBV24-1; D may correspond to TRBD1 or TRBD2 (5 bases each). This CDR3 is 15 amino acids long. Germline CDR1 is KGHDR and CDR2 is SFDVKD. V was pared by 0 bases and J by 8 bases, with 13 bases between.

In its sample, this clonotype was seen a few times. CDR3 coding DNA: TGTGCCAGCAGTCCTACAGGGTTGAGCAATCAGCCCCAGCATTTT. It codes for CASSPTGLSNQPQHF. V usage is TRBV6-2 or TRBV6-3 and J usage is TRBJ1-5, with D tentatively TRBD1 (6 bases). V lost 5 bases and J 1 base, leaving 12 bases between the germline ends. Germline V gives CDR1 MNHEY, CDR2 SVGEGT. CDR3 length: 15 residues.

The CDR3: CAISEWTGGYTF. The CDR3 DNA reads TGTGCCATCAGTGAGTGGACAGGTGGCTACACCTTC. The chain joins TRBV10-3 to TRBJ1-2; TRBD1 matches at 7 bases. The CDR3 totals 12 residues. The germline V gene has CDR1 ENHRY and CDR2 SYGVKD. The trim removed 1 base at V and 7 bases at J, leaving 0 bases unmatched.

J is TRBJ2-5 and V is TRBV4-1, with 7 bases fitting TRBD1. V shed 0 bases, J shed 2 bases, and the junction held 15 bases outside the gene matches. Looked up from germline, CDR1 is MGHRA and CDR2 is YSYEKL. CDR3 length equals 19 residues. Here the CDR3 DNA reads TGCGCCAGCAGCCAAGAAGCTAAATTCATCCCGGGACAGCAAGAGACCCAGTACTTC. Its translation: CASSQEAKFIPGQQETQYF.

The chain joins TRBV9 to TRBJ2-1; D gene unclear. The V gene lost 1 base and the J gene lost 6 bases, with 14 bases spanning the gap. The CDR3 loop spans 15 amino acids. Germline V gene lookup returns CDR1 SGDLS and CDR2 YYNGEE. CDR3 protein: CASSVLEDELNEQFF. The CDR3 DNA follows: TGTGCCAGCAGCGTACTCGAGGACGAGCTCAATGAGCAGTTCTTC.

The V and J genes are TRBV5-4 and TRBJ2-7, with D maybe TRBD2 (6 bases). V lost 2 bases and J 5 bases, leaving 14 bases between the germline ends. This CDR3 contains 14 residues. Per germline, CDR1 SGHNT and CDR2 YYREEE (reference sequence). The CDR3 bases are TGTGCCAGCAGCTTCGGAGGGGCCGAAAACGAGCAGTACTTC. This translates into CASSFGGAENEQYF.

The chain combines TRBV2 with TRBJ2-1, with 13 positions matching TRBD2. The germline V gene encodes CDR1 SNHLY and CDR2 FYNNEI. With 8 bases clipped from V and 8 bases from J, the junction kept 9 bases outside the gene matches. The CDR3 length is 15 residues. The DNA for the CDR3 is TGTGCCAGCGCGCCCGGGACTAGCGGGACTGATGAGCAGTTCTTC. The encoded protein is CASAPGTSGTDEQFF.

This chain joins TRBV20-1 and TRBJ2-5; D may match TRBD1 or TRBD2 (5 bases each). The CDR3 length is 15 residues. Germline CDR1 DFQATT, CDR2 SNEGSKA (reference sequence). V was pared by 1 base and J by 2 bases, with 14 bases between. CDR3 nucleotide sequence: TGCAGTGCTAGAGTCTCGGGGACGGATCAAGAGACCCAGTACTTC. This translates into CSARVSGTDQETQYF.

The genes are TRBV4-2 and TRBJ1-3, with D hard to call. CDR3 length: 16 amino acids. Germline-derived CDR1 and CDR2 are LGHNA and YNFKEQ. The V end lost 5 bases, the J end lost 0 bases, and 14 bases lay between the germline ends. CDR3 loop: CASSEEGSYSGNTIYF. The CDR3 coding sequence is TGTGCCAGCAGCGAGGAAGGGTCCTACTCTGGAAACACCATATATTTT.

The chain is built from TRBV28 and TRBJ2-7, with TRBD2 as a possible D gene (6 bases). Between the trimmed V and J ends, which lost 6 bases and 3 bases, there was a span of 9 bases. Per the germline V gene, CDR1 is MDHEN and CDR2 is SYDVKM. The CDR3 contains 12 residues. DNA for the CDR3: TGTGCCAGCAGGGAGACTAGCTACGAGCAGTACTTC. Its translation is CASRETSYEQYF.

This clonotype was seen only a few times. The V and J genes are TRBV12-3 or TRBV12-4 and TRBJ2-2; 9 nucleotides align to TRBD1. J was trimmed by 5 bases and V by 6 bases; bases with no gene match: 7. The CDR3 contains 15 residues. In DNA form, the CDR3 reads TGTGCCAGCAGGGCCGGGACAGGGCGGACCGGGGAGCTGTTTTTT. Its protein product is CASRAGTGRTGELFF.